The clone carrying this T cell receptor beta chain was counted many times. Its cognate antigen is unknown. Germline-derived CDR1 and CDR2 are DFQATT and SNEGSKA (reference sequence). Between the trimmed V and J ends, which lost 0 bases and 9 bases, there was a span of 21 bases. This CDR3 is built from 15 residues. One entry per CDR3 protein results from TCRdb running MiXCR on the 5' RACE reads. The table includes some 250,000 distinct CDR3 sequences, 6.9% detected once. The data were obtained in a study of T cells after yellow fever vaccination. Across the study: SMART-Seq v4 Ultra Low Input served to prepare low-cell-number fractions.

General study findings and limits: The secondary response was weaker, and its peak arrived faster, on day 5 versus 15. Overall, a small share of clonotypes was seen in both CD4 and CD8 compartments.

This TCR was sampled from a man aged 25-45 years who received the YFV17D yellow fever vaccine. This chain links TRBV20-1 with TRBJ2-7; D may be TRBD1 (6 bases). This specimen consisted of CD4+ T cells sorted from PBMCs, obtained 15 days after the yellow fever booster vaccination. This CDR3 is CSARDHGQSHLGQYF. CDR3 sequence (DNA): TGCAGTGCTAGAGATCATGGACAGTCGCATCTAGGGCAGTACTTC.